The entry below gives a single TCR beta chain sequence along with its context. The table lists this clonotype with a few counts. Its antigen specificity is not known. It has no much larger one-base neighbor in the sample; base qualities were not kept. There are 15 amino acids in the CDR3, from cysteine to phenylalanine inclusive. The entry retains the CDR3 DNA only, 45 bases that are in frame from base 1. Cut back by 0 bases and 7 bases, the V and J ends lie 14 bases apart. The germline V gene encodes CDR1 SGHNT and CDR2 YYREEE (reference sequence). This sample was taken from a study of regulatory T cells in long-lasting Graves disease (dated by TCRdb to the early 2020s). Notes on the research overall: Newly diagnosed Graves' disease patients had taken antithyroid drugs for less than 3 months. The study took place in China and was registered as a clinical trial. Patients with persistent Graves' disease were compared with patients with newly diagnosed Graves' disease using TCR sequencing and RNA sequencing of peripheral blood. A total of about 33 samples underwent TCR sequencing, from about 13 patients with persistent Graves' disease and roughly 20 patients with newly diagnosed Graves' disease. Points the paper makes about the study in general: As a limitation, the authors acknowledged that the small sample size may reduce accuracy. Only peripheral blood was studied, because thyroid tissue, the primary lesion, was inaccessible. Compared with newly diagnosed patients, persistent Graves' disease patients had lower TCR Shannon entropy and fewer highly expanded clones, which suggests clonal expansion. A larger number of public clonotypes was shared among persistent patients (around 2,700) than among newly diagnosed patients (about 990). Only the TCR beta chain was sequenced and analyzed. Preferential use of TRBV28, TRBJ1-2 and TRBJ2-5 was observed in persistent disease, whereas TRBV20-1 and TRBJ2-1 were favored in newly diagnosed disease.

Library method: multiplex PCR. Sequencing used an Illumina HiSeq 4000. To build TCR beta libraries, CDR3 regions were amplified by Arm-PCR using iRepertoire HTBI primers. Before sequencing, the PCR products went through gel purification. The authors' analysis ran thus. Across samples, 60 to 75 TRBV and around 15 TRBJ segments were identified and used for gene usage analysis of CDR3 amino acid clonotypes. Filtered high-quality paired reads were merged into contigs using COPE and FqMerger. BLAST was used to align contigs to IMGT TRBV, TRBD and TRBJ reference genes, with CDR3 defined following IMGT. Any clonotype with a frequency above 0.1% was counted as a highly expanded clone. Repertoire diversity was measured by Shannon entropy, and V-J evenness by the Gini coefficient. A clonotype found in more than one individual was treated as public. The public reads were reanalyzed by TCRdb: fastp trimming at Q25, MiXCR alignment, in-frame beta chains only. Every distinct CDR3 protein forms one entry, paired with its most common genes and DNA. TCRdb, rather than the study authors, made the V and J calls. The sample yields 350,000 to 450,000 distinct CDR3 sequences; approximately 15% were counted once. The ten largest clonotypes hold approximately 8% of the sample.

The time point label for this specimen denotes: newly diagnosed GD, antithyroid drugs for less than 3 months. RNA was extracted from PBMCs in TRIzol for both TCR sequencing and RNA sequencing. The diagnosis of Graves' disease followed American Thyroid Association guidelines. Patients for the study were recruited at an endocrinology department in Xi'an, China. From each patient, about 9 milliliters of peripheral blood was collected into an EDTA anticoagulant tube. Ficoll Paque Plus density gradient separation was used to isolate PBMCs, and no further T cell sorting was performed. An Agilent 2100 Bioanalyzer and agarose gel were used to assess RNA quality, and a NanoDrop 2000 was used to measure RNA concentration. The sample also formed part of further work on T cells in Graves' hyperthyroidism and ophthalmopathy. That second publication adds: Graves' hyperthyroidism was defined as stable when no progression to ophthalmopathy occurred over 18 months of follow-up. Hyperthyroidism patients were newly diagnosed, had a disease duration of under 2 months, and were aged 18 to 65 years. The study excluded patients with uncontrolled infections, other autoimmune diseases, pregnancy or lactation. Diagnoses were based on clinical symptoms, serum thyroxine and TRAb, thyroid ultrasound and orbital computed tomography. For the first round of RT-PCR on the TCR CDR3, the HTBI primer set was used together with the Qiagen OneStep RT-PCR kit. Most expanded thyroid clonotypes (frequency above 0.001) were also detected in blood, a finding suggesting that blood repertoires may reflect thyroid immune responses. In cross-validation, a model built on a 13 V-J signature told ophthalmopathy apart from stable hyperthyroidism with approximately 90% sensitivity and roughly 83% specificity, and in testing the same model reached 80%/75%. In validation, the model predicted progression to ophthalmopathy a median of about 6 months before onset, with around 70% sensitivity and about 72% specificity. To identify TCR V-J signatures that set the groups apart, the researchers used a discovery cohort of 90 to 100 patients, made up of around 40 with Graves' ophthalmopathy and approximately 57 with stable Graves' hyperthyroidism. Whether ophthalmopathy could be predicted prospectively was tested in an independent validation cohort made up of 18 to 20 hyperthyroidism patients plus 17 patients who later progressed to ophthalmopathy. The 80 to 100 discovery patients were randomly divided into training and test sets at a 7:3 ratio. Thyroid tissue and blood T-cell repertoires from roughly six Graves' hyperthyroidism patients were also compared in the study. Once sampling was done, hyperthyroidism patients were given methimazole at a starting dose of 30 mg daily, whereas ophthalmopathy patients were given high-dose intravenous methylprednisolone. Libraries were constructed in a second round of multiplex PCR, after which size selection and purification were carried out. Sequencing of the libraries was done on an Illumina HiSeq2000 using paired-end 100 bp reads. SOAPnuke was used to process the raw data, with reads discarded if the reads contained adapters or uncalled bases, had a mean Phred below 15, or lacked an exact constant-primer or identifier match. COPE v1.2.5 was used to merge the high-quality paired reads, and each unique nucleotide sequence was defined as a clonotype. MiTCR v1.1 was used to align clonotypes to the IMGT TRBV, TRBD and TRBJ reference segments. The analysis was restricted to V-J combinations with a frequency above 0.0001, which together covered 99% to 99.2% of the repertoires. A TCS score was defined as the ratio between F50 (clonal expansion) and ExV (chaos), using BLOSUM62-based TCRdist between CDR3 peptides within each V-J. Welch's t-statistics and random forest reduced around 520 V-J features to 10 to 15, which were used in a naive Bayes classifier (R e1071). Sample size was not statistically predetermined, and investigators were not blinded to group allocation. According to the paper, TCR Vbeta CDR3 sequencing was carried out on more than 120 peripheral blood samples, which came from under 50 ophthalmopathy, approximately 72 hyperthyroidism and some 17 progressor patients.

The source is a middle-aged woman with Graves disease. Donor details come from another sample of the same person, matched by shared clones. This specimen consisted of peripheral blood mononuclear cells (PBMCs), obtained at new diagnosis, from a patient treated with antithyroid drugs. The V and J segments used are TRBV5-4 and TRBJ2-4; D gene: possibly TRBD1, on 6 matching bases. The nucleotides read TGTGCCAGCAGCTTGGGAGGGGGTCAAAGCAACATTCAGTACTTC. It translates as CASSLGGGQSNIQYF. Beyond the CDR3, the reference TRBV5-4 and TRBJ2-4 genes provide the residues; the full variable domain reads: ETGVTQSPTHLIKTRGQQVTLRCSSQSGHNTVSWYQQALGQGPQFIFQYYREEENGRGNFPPRFSGLQFPNYSSELNVNALELDDSALYLCASSLGGGQSNIQYFGAGTRLSVL.